The TCR beta chain described here comes from a study of CD8 T cells in Susac syndrome (dated by TCRdb to the late 2010s). General notes on the study: Of the Susac syndrome patients who were sequenced, six had clinically active disease and roughly eight were in clinical remission. At the time of blood withdrawal, Susac syndrome patients were either therapy-naive, taking corticosteroids (with some also receiving IVIg), or on IVIg alone. Whether CD8+ T cell activation and differentiation in Susac syndrome was antigen driven was tested using repertoire sequencing.

RNA was extracted using the RNeasy kit, and roughly 0.5 to 1 microgram was reverse transcribed with random hexamers. The immunoSEQ multiplex PCR assay, which covers 54 Vbeta and 13 Jbeta segments, was used to amplify TCR beta CDR3 regions. To correct PCR amplification bias, a synthetic template baseline was used for both primer optimization and computational correction. In the original analysis: Reads were annotated to V, D and J genes per IMGT and analyzed with immunoSEQ Analyzer, keeping only productive sequences. Clonality was computed as one minus Shannon entropy normalized by log2 of the number of productive unique sequences. For each patient and control, public and private clones were evaluated within the 100 most prevalent clones. Clones were defined as Susac-specific when absent from the healthy and MS cohorts, from fewer than 1,200 published viral clones and from other ImmuneACCESS disease sequences. TCRdb reprocessed the public reads (quality trimming at Q25 with fastp, clone calling with MiXCR) and kept in-frame beta chains. Duplicate CDR3 protein sequences are folded into a single record with the most common DNA and genes. TCRdb assigned the V and J calls; the authors' analysis was not used. The sample has 70,000 to 75,000 distinct CDR3 sequences on record, 93% of them singletons. Around 0.15% of the sample belongs to the ten largest clones.

Peripheral blood CD8+ and CD4+ T cells from healthy donors, Susac syndrome patients and multiple sclerosis patients were profiled by high-throughput TCR beta sequencing. Susac syndrome patients met recently defined diagnostic criteria for definite or probable disease. CD8+ TEMRA cells were enriched by FACS, while bulk CD8+ and CD4+ T cells were purified by magnetic negative isolation. Blood was collected in EDTA tubes and processed within 24 hours, with PBMCs isolated through density gradient centrifugation. PBMCs destined for TCR sequencing were cryopreserved in liquid nitrogen and later thawed in a 37 °C water bath. The sorted or isolated CD4+, CD8+ and CD8+ TEMRA cells had a purity of 90% or higher. Paper-wide results and their limitations: In the CD4+ T cell repertoire of Susac syndrome patients, clonal expansion was not detected. The number of individuals in the TCR sequencing and HLA analysis was acknowledged as relatively small.

A word on this clonotype: The clone's antigen remains unknown. No much larger clonotype is one base removed from it; base qualities were not supplied.

Relative to germline, V is missing 5 bases and J is missing 4 bases, with 6 bases of the junction outside any gene match. The CDR3, cysteine through phenylalanine, is 15 amino acids long. Only the CDR3 DNA stays, 45 bases, in frame from base 1. The TCR originated in a human donor with Susac syndrome. The chain is encoded by TRBV12-3 or TRBV12-4 joined to TRBJ1-1; 11 bases in the junction line up with TRBD1. Sequenced: CD4+ T cells from PBMCs. The nucleotides are TGTGCCAGCAGTCCAGCCGGGACAGGGGGCACTGAAGCTTTCTTT. Its protein product is CASSPAGTGGTEAFF.